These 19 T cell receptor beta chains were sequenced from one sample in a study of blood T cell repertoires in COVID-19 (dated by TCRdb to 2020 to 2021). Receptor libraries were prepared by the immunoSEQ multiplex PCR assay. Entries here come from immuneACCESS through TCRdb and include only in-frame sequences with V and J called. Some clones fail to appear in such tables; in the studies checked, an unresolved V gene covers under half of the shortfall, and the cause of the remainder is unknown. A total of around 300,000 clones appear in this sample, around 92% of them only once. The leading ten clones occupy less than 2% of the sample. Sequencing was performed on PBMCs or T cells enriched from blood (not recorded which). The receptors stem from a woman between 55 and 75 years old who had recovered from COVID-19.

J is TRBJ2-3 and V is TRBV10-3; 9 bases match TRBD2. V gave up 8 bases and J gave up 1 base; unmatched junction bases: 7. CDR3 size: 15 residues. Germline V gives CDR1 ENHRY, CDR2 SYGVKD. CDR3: CAIGIAGAGTDTQYF. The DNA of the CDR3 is TGTGCCATCGGAATAGCGGGAGCCGGCACAGATACGCAGTATTTT.

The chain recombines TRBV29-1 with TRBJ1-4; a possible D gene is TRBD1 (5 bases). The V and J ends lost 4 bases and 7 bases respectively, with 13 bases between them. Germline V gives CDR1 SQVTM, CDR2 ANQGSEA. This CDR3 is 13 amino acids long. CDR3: CSVVGDWGEKLFF. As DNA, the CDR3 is TGCAGCGTTGTGGGGGACTGGGGTGAAAAACTGTTTTTT.

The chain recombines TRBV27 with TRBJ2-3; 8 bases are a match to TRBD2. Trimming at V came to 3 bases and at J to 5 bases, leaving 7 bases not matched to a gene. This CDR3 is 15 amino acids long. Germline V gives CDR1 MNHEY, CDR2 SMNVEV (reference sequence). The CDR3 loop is CASSLRRGALDTQYF. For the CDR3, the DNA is TGTGCCAGCAGTTTGAGGCGGGGGGCCTTAGATACGCAGTATTTT.

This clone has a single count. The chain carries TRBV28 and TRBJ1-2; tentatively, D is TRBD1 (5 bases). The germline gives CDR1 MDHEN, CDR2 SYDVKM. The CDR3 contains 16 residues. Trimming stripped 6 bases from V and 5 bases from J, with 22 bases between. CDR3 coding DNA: TGTGCCAGCAGCTTACTATTGAGCCGACAGACATATGGCTACACCTTC. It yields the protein CASSLLLSRQTYGYTF.

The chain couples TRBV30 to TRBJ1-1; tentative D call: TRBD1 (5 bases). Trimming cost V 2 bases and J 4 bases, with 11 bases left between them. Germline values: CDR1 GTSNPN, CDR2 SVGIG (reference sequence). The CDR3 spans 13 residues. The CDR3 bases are TGTGCCTGGAGTCTCCAGGGTCGCACTGAAGCTTTCTTT. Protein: CAWSLQGRTEAFF.

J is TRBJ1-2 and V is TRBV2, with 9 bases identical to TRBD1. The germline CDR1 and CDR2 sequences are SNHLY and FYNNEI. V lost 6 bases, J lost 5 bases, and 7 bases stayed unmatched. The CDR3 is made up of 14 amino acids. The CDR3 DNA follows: TGTGCCAGCAGCCAACAGGGGGCAGATTATGGCTACACCTTC. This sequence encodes CASSQQGADYGYTF.

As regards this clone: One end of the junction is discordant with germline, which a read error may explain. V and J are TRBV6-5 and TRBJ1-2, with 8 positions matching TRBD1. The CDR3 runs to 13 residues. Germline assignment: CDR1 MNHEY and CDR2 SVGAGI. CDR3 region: CASRYYRGDGYTF. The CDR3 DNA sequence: TGTGCCAGCAGATACTACAGGGGGGATGGCTACACCTTC.

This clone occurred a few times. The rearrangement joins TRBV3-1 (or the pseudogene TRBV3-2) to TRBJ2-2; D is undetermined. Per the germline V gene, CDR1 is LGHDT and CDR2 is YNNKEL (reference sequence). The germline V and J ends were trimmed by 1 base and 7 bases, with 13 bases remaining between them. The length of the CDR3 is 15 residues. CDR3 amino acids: CASSQVSGRGGELFF. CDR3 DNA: TGTGCCAGCAGCCAAGTTTCAGGTCGTGGCGGGGAGCTGTTTTTT.

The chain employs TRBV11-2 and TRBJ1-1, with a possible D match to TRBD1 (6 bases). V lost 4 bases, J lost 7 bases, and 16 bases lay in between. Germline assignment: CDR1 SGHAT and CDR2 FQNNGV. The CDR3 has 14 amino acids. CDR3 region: CASSSSGGAGEAFF. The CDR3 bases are TGTGCCAGCAGCTCCTCTGGGGGGGCTGGTGAAGCTTTCTTT.

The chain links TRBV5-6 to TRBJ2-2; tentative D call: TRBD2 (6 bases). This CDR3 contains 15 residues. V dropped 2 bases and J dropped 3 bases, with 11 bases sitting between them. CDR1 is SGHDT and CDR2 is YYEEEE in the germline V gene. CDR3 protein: CASSLLAVYTGELFF. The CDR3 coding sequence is TGTGCCAGCAGCTTATTAGCGGTATACACCGGGGAGCTGTTTTTT.

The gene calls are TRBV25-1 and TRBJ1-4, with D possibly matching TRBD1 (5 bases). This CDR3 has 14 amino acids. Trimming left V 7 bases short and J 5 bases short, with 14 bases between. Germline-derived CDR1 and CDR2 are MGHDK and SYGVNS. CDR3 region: CASNFKQENEKLFF. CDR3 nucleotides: TGTGCCAGCAATTTCAAACAGGAGAATGAAAAACTGTTTTTT.

This chain's CDR3 is CASSVTEYNSPLHF. The CDR3 region has the DNA TGTGCCAGCAGTGTGACAGAGTATAATTCACCCCTCCACTTT. The chain carries TRBV6-4 and TRBJ1-6; D possibly corresponds to TRBD1 (5 bases). CDR3 length equals 14 residues. Germline-derived CDR1 and CDR2 are MRHNA and SNTAGT. V lost 4 bases to trimming and J lost 4 bases, with 8 bases between them.

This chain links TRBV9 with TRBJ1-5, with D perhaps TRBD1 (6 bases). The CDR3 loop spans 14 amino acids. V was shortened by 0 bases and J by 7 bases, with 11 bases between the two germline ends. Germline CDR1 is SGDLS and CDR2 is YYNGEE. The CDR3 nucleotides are TGTGCCAGCAGCGTAGGGGGGGGCGGGCAGCCCCAGCATTTT. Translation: CASSVGGGGQPQHF.

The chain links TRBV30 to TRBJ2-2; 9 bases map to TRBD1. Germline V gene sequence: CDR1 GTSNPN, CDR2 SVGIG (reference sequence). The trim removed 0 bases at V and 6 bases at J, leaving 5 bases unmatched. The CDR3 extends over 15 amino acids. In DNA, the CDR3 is TGTGCCTGGAGTGTTTTGACAGGGGGGGCCGGGGAGCTGTTTTTT. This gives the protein CAWSVLTGGAGELFF.

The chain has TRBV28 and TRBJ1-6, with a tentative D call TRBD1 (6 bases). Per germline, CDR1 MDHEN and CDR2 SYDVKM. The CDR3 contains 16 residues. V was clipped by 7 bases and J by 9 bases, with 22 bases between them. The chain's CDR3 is CASTMHAQGRGSPLHF. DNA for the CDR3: TGTGCCAGCACCATGCATGCACAGGGTCGAGGTTCACCCCTCCACTTT.

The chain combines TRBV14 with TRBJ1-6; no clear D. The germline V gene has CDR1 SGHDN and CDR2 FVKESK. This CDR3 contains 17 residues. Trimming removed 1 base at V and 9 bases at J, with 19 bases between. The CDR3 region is CASSQARPGWPTSPLHF. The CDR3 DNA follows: TGTGCCAGCAGCCAAGCAAGACCGGGATGGCCAACTTCACCCCTCCACTTT.

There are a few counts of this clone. The CDR3 is CAISESGGSGNTIYF. The DNA of the CDR3 is TGTGCCATCAGTGAGTCCGGGGGCTCTGGAAACACCATATATTTT. The chain is built from TRBV10-3 and TRBJ1-3; possible D gene TRBD1, 5 bases. Germline V gene lookup returns CDR1 ENHRY and CDR2 SYGVKD. CDR3 length: 15 amino acids. The V end was cut by 0 bases, the J end by 0 bases, with 6 bases between.

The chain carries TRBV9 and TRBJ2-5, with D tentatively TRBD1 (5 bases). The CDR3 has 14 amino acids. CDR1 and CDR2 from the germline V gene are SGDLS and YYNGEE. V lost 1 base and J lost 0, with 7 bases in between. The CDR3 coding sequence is TGTGCCAGCAGCGTACCAGGGCACCAAGAGACCCAGTACTTC. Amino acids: CASSVPGHQETQYF.

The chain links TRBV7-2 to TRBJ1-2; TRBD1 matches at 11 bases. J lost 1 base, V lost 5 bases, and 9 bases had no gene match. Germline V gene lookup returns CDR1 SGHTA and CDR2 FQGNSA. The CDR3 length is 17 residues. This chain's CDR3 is CASSLVGTGGSNYGYTF. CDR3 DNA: TGTGCCAGCAGCCTTGTTGGGACAGGGGGAAGTAACTATGGCTACACCTTC.